The 19 T cell receptor beta chains below come from one sample, sequenced in a study of T cells after yellow fever vaccination. TCRdb ran MiXCR on the 5' RACE reads and lists one entry per CDR3 protein. The data hold over 200,000 distinct CDR3 sequences, with 5.5% to 8.5% observed a single time. This material consisted of CD4+ T cells sorted from PBMCs, taken on the day of the yellow fever booster vaccination. These receptors were collected from a man aged 30-40 years who received the YFV17D yellow fever vaccine.

This clonotype was counted ten times or more. This chain links TRBV7-2 with TRBJ2-7, with 9 bases fitting TRBD2. The V gene's germline CDR1 is SGHTA and CDR2 FQGNSA. The CDR3 extends over 14 amino acids. Trimming removed 0 bases from V and 6 bases from J; junction bases left unmatched: 3. CDR3 loop: CASSLASGSSEQYF. The CDR3 bases are TGTGCCAGCAGCTTAGCTAGCGGGAGTTCCGAGCAGTACTTC.

CDR3: CSADSGRYPEQYF. CDR3 in DNA: TGCAGTGCTGATAGCGGGAGATACCCCGAGCAGTACTTC. The V call is TRBV20-1, the J call TRBJ2-7, with 9 bases matching TRBD2. The CDR3 is 13 amino acids. J was trimmed by 6 bases and V by 5 bases; bases with no gene match: 8. Germline V gene data show CDR1 as DFQATT and CDR2 as SNEGSKA (reference sequence).

This clonotype was observed at least ten times. The chain uses TRBV5-1 and TRBJ2-1; 9 positions agree with TRBD1. The CDR3 runs 14 residues. The V gene end was trimmed by 4 bases and the J gene end by 7 bases; junction bases not matched to a gene: 6. The V gene's germline CDR1 is SGHRS and CDR2 YFSETQ. The CDR3 region has the DNA TGCGCCAGCAGCCAGGGACAGGGAAGGAATGAGCAGTTCTTC. It is translated as CASSQGQGRNEQFF.

A few counts support this clonotype. The chain employs TRBV2 and TRBJ1-2; D is unresolved. This CDR3 comprises 12 residues. Between the trimmed V and J ends, which lost 2 bases and 8 bases, there was a span of 9 bases. CDR1 SNHLY and CDR2 FYNNEI come from the germline V gene. The CDR3 coding sequence is TGTGCCAGCAGTGAACCCCCCGAGGGCTACACCTTC. It is translated as CASSEPPEGYTF.

Many counts were recorded for this clonotype. V and J are TRBV7-9 and TRBJ2-5; TRBD1 agrees at 8 bases. This CDR3 comprises 13 residues. V trimming: 3 bases; J trimming: 5 bases; junction bases outside the gene matches: 2. Germline loops: CDR1 SEHNR, CDR2 FQNEAQ (reference sequence). DNA of the CDR3: TGTGCCAGCAGCTTCAGACAGGGGGAGACCCAGTACTTC. Its protein product is CASSFRQGETQYF.

The rearrangement uses TRBV12-3 or TRBV12-4 and TRBJ2-7; 11 bases match TRBD2. This CDR3 has 15 amino acids. The V gene end was trimmed by 2 bases and the J gene end by 3 bases; junction bases not matched to a gene: 3. The CDR3 nucleotides read TGTGCCAGCAGTTTATCCGGGACTAGCGGCTACGAGCAGTACTTC. It encodes CASSLSGTSGYEQYF.

The table lists this clonotype with a few counts. The chain couples TRBV29-1 to TRBJ2-2; 7 bases match TRBD2. Germline trimming cut 5 bases from V and 1 base from J; bases unmatched to any gene: 10. Looked up from germline, CDR1 is SQVTM and CDR2 is ANQGSEA. The CDR3 runs 16 residues. The CDR3 region has the DNA TGCAGCGTTATAGGACTAGGGGCCCTGAACACCGGGGAGCTGTTTTTT. It translates to CSVIGLGALNTGELFF.

This clonotype was detected only a few times. This sequence joins TRBV13 and TRBJ2-5, with D uncertain. This CDR3 is 13 amino acids long. The V gene's germline CDR1 is PRHDT and CDR2 FYEKMQ (reference sequence). V lost 5 bases and J 5 bases, leaving 12 bases between the germline ends. The CDR3 loop reads CASSIIGQETQYF. DNA of the CDR3: TGTGCCAGCAGCATAATAGGGCAGGAGACCCAGTACTTC.

This clonotype was counted many times. This sequence joins TRBV7-2 and TRBJ2-6, with D hard to call. This CDR3 contains 12 residues. V was trimmed by 4 bases and J by 2 bases, leaving 0 bases between them. Germline V gene data show CDR1 as SGHTA and CDR2 as FQGNSA. The CDR3 here is CASSSGANVLTF. The CDR3, as DNA: TGTGCCAGCAGCTCTGGGGCCAACGTCCTGACTTTC.

The chain has TRBV9 and TRBJ2-3, with 7 nucleotides matching TRBD2. CDR3 length: 15 residues. V lost 4 bases, J lost 5 bases, and 10 bases stayed unmatched. Germline V gene sequence: CDR1 SGDLS, CDR2 YYNGEE. This CDR3 is CASSPHDGREDTQYF. CDR3 DNA sequence: TGTGCCAGCAGCCCCCACGATGGGAGGGAAGATACGCAGTATTTT.

A few counts support this clonotype. The chain has TRBV5-1 and TRBJ2-7; 9 bases line up with TRBD2. The germline gives CDR1 SGHRS, CDR2 YFSETQ. The V and J ends lost 0 bases and 4 bases, in that order; junction bases with no gene match: 11. The CDR3 extends over 17 amino acids. Here the CDR3 DNA reads TGCGCCAGCAGCTTGGAGAAGACTAGCGGCAAGCCATACGAGCAGTACTTC. Translated: CASSLEKTSGKPYEQYF.

The rearrangement uses TRBV7-9 and TRBJ2-2, with D possibly being TRBD2 (5 bases). Trimming took 6 bases from V and 4 from J, leaving 9 bases between them. CDR3 length: 13 amino acids. CDR1 and CDR2 (germline): SEHNR, FQNEAQ (reference sequence). CDR3 protein: CASSTGGTGELFF. The DNA for the CDR3 is TGTGCCAGCAGTACTGGAGGCACCGGGGAGCTGTTTTTT.

This clonotype has just a few counts. This chain links TRBV20-1 with TRBJ2-1, with 9 bases aligning to TRBD2. Per germline, CDR1 DFQATT and CDR2 SNEGSKA (reference sequence). The CDR3 has 15 amino acids. The ends lost 6 bases at V and 6 bases at J; junction bases unmatched: 12. The CDR3 loop reads CSAPDPTSGANEQFF. CDR3 nucleotides: TGCAGTGCACCGGACCCGACTAGCGGAGCCAATGAGCAGTTCTTC.

This clonotype occurred a few times. The rearrangement links TRBV20-1 to TRBJ2-1, with 8 nucleotides matching TRBD2. Germline CDR1 DFQATT, CDR2 SNEGSKA (reference sequence). The length of the CDR3 is 15 residues. V shed 1 base and J 5 bases; nucleotides not matched to a gene: 7. This CDR3 reads CSARGPTGGHNEQFF. DNA for the CDR3: TGCAGTGCTAGAGGACCCACGGGGGGGCACAATGAGCAGTTCTTC.

This clonotype came up many times. This chain uses TRBV7-9 with TRBJ2-3, with TRBD2 matching 9 bases. V trimming: 1 base; J trimming: 8 bases; junction bases outside the gene matches: 7. This CDR3 is built from 15 residues. Looked up from germline, CDR1 is SEHNR and CDR2 is FQNEAQ (reference sequence). The CDR3 DNA reads as TGTGCCAGCAGCTTAGTGACTAGCGGTCTACTTACGCAGTATTTT. It yields the protein CASSLVTSGLLTQYF. Full variable domain (rest looked up from reference TRBV7-9 and TRBJ2-3): DTGVSQNPRHKITKRGQNVTFRCDPISEHNRLYWYRQTLGQGPEFLTYFQNEAQLEKSRLLSDRFSAERPKGSFSTLEIQRTEQGDSAMYLCASSLVTSGLLTQYFGPGTRLTVL.

The V call is TRBV6-2 or TRBV6-3, the J call TRBJ2-3; 8 positions match TRBD2. Germline V gene sequence: CDR1 MNHEY, CDR2 SVGEGT. The CDR3 is made up of 13 amino acids. The junction had 3 bases not matched to a gene; V was cut back by 7 bases and J by 3 bases. CDR3 sequence: CASKLAATDTQYF. The DNA of the CDR3 is TGTGCCAGCAAACTAGCGGCAACAGATACGCAGTATTTT.

This clonotype was observed a handful of times. The chain has TRBV5-1 and TRBJ2-7, with 9 bases aligning to TRBD1. With 2 bases clipped from V and 4 bases from J, the junction kept 4 bases outside the gene matches. CDR3 length equals 14 residues. Germline values: CDR1 SGHRS, CDR2 YFSETQ. This CDR3 reads CASSLQGQGYEQYF. The CDR3 bases are TGCGCCAGCAGCTTACAGGGACAGGGATACGAGCAGTACTTC.

Ten or more counts support this clonotype. The chain has TRBV29-1 and TRBJ2-7; D not resolved. The CDR3 consists of 11 residues. Germline V gene lookup returns CDR1 SQVTM and CDR2 ANQGSEA. The CDR3 loop reads CSVRSSYEQYF. As DNA, the CDR3 is TGCAGTGTCCGCTCCTCCTACGAGCAGTACTTC.

This clonotype has a count of ten or more. V gene TRBV7-9 combines with J gene TRBJ2-5, with D tentatively TRBD2 (6 bases). The CDR3 length is 15 residues. From germline, CDR1 is SEHNR and CDR2 FQNEAQ (reference sequence). V lost 3 bases, J lost 2 bases, and 13 bases lay in between. The CDR3 region is CASSFRGSYQETQYF. CDR3 coding DNA: TGTGCCAGCAGCTTCCGGGGGAGCTATCAAGAGACCCAGTACTTC.